Listed below are T cell receptor beta chains from one sample, sequenced in a study of graft-versus-host responses after intestinal transplantation. The data were produced by immunoSEQ multiplex PCR, yet TCRdb's version contains in-frame clones alone and is incomplete. The sample consists of 45,000 to 60,000 clones, 80% to 95% of them appearing once. These TCRs are of unknown antigen specificity. The source material was unstimulated CD4+ T cells sorted from spleen or lymph node cells, sampled before transplant. The receptor set was obtained from a human donor who was the organ donor for an intestinal transplant. The CDR3 runs from the conserved cysteine through the conserved F or W. Fields, in order: CDR3 protein, CDR3 DNA, D gene, J gene, V gene, clone size. A D gene is named only where the DNA matches it firmly. Rows may omit the clone size; those that give it use once, few, many or a size class.

CDR3aa: CASSLGNYEQYF
CDR3nt: TGTGCCAGCAGTTTAGGGAACTACGAGCAGTACTTC
d_gene: NA
j_gene: TRBJ2-7
v_gene: TRBV28
abundance: few

CDR3aa: CASSLVQDYNEQFF
CDR3nt: TGTGCCAGCAGCTTGGTACAGGACTACAATGAGCAGTTCTTC
d_gene: NA
j_gene: TRBJ2-1
v_gene: TRBV5-4
abundance: NA

CDR3aa: CAWSGGFNTEAFF
CDR3nt: TGTGCCTGGAGTGGAGGGTTTAACACTGAAGCTTTCTTT
d_gene: NA
j_gene: TRBJ1-1
v_gene: TRBV30
abundance: NA

CDR3aa: CASSLRGYEQYF
CDR3nt: TGTGCCAGCAGTTTACGGGGTTACGAGCAGTACTTC
d_gene: NA
j_gene: TRBJ2-7
v_gene: TRBV28
abundance: once

CDR3aa: CASSIPTGDGEQYF
CDR3nt: TGTGCCAGTAGTATACCGACAGGGGACGGCGAGCAGTACTTC
d_gene: TRBD1
j_gene: TRBJ2-7
v_gene: TRBV19
abundance: once

CDR3aa: CASSLTGNSYNEQFF
CDR3nt: TGCGCCAGCAGCCTAACAGGGAACTCCTACAATGAGCAGTTCTTC
d_gene: NA
j_gene: TRBJ2-1
v_gene: TRBV4-3
abundance: NA

CDR3aa: CASSQVAVTYEQYF
CDR3nt: TGCGCCAGCAGCCAAGTAGCGGTTACCTACGAGCAGTACTTC
d_gene: NA
j_gene: TRBJ2-7
v_gene: TRBV4-1
abundance: NA

CDR3aa: CASFQVTGDQPQHF
CDR3nt: TGTGCCAGCTTCCAGGTGACAGGGGATCAGCCCCAGCATTTT
d_gene: TRBD1
j_gene: TRBJ1-5
v_gene: TRBV28
abundance: few

CDR3aa: CASSYQGPYEQYF
CDR3nt: TGTGCCAGCAGTTACCAGGGACCCTACGAGCAGTACTTC
d_gene: NA
j_gene: TRBJ2-7
v_gene: TRBV6-6
abundance: NA

CDR3aa: CASARTTEAFF
CDR3nt: TGTGCCAGCGCGCGGACCACTGAAGCTTTCTTT
d_gene: NA
j_gene: TRBJ1-1
v_gene: TRBV6-6
abundance: NA